This T cell receptor beta chain was sequenced for a study of T cells expressing NK-cell markers. As for the study in general: One of eight sequenced donors was HCMV-seronegative; the other seven were seropositive.

TCRdb re-called the 5' RACE reads; one entry per CDR3 protein, DNA not given. The sample is made up of more than 90,000 distinct CDR3 sequences, and the top ten hold about 18% of it. This sequence was found in a woman between 18 and 69 years old in good health. Sequenced: blood T cells: a sorted CD56 or NKG2C T cell subset, CD4+ or CD8+ T cells, or bulk PBMC T cells (not recorded which).

The CDR3 here is CASSPGQGATGELFF. The chain is built from TRBV5-1 and TRBJ2-2; TCRdb reports TRBD1, a call that lacks DNA to check it against. The CDR3 loop spans 15 amino acids. Germline CDR1 and CDR2: SGHRS and YFSETQ.